A single sample gave rise to the 2 T cell receptor beta chains below, sequenced in a study of tumor-infiltrating lymphocytes in primary liver carcinoma. The authors made TCR beta cDNA from 450 to 600 ng total RNA with a constant-region primer. Libraries of TCR beta came from three nested multiplex PCR rounds with slightly modified ARM-PCR. TRBV1-TRBV30 forward primers paired with a C-beta reverse primer were used in the first two PCR rounds, which ran 9 to 10 cycles each. One entry per CDR3 protein, called by TCRdb with MiXCR from the multiplex PCR reads. Of some 94,000 distinct CDR3 sequences listed, around two thirds are singletons. For each extraction, RNA and DNA were obtained together from approximately 20-30 mg of unsorted bulk tissue. The sequencing input was liver tumor tissue from sampling region 5. Subset of the sample: tumor region T5, tumor centre. The origin of the receptors is a woman aged 55-69 years with primary liver carcinoma and hepatitis B virus infection.

Remarks on this clonotype: No conserved phenylalanine or tryptophan ends this CDR3, so it is likely a read error. The genes are TRBV5-6 and TRBJ2-7; 14 positions agree with TRBD2. This CDR3 comprises 16 residues. Looked up from germline, CDR1 is SGHDT and CDR2 is YYEEEE. For the CDR3, the DNA is TGTGCCAGGAGCTTGGCGGGACTAGCGGGAGTGGGCGAGCAGTACTTA. Translated, it gives CARSLAGLAGVGEQYL.

By frequency in the sample, this clonotype is medium-sized. The chain recombines TRBV11-2 with TRBJ1-1; D remains ambiguous. CDR3 length: 12 residues. CDR1 and CDR2 from the germline V gene are SGHAT and FQNNGV. Trimming pared 8 bases from V and 0 bases from J, leaving 7 bases between. CDR3 bases: TGTGCCAGCGGAGATCTGAACACTGAAGCTTTCTTT. It is translated as CASGDLNTEAFF.